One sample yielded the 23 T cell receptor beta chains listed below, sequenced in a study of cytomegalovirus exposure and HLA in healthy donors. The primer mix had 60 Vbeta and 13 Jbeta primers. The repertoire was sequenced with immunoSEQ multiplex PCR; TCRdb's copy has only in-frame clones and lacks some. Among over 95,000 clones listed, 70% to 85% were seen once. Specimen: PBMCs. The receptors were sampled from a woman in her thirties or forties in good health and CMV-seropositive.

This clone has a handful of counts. CDR3 nucleotide sequence: TGCGCCAGCAGCTTGGCCGTGAACACTGAAGCTTTCTTT. Its protein product is CASSLAVNTEAFF. The J gene is TRBJ1-1, the V gene TRBV5-1, with unresolved D. The V and J ends lost 0 bases and 0 bases respectively, with 3 bases between them. Germline loops: CDR1 SGHRS, CDR2 YFSETQ. The CDR3 totals 13 residues.

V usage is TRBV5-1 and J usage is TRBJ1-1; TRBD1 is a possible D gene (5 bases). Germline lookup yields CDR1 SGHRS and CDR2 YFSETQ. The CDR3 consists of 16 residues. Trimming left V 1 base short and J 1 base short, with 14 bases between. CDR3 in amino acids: CASSLTRGRRNTEAFF. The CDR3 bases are TGCGCCAGCAGCTTGACCCGGGGGAGAAGGAACACTGAAGCTTTCTTT.

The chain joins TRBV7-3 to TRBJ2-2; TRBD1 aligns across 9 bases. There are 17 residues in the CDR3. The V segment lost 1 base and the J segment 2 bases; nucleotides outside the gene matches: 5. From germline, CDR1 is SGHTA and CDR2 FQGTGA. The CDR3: CASSLNLDRGNTGELFF. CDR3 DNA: TGTGCCAGCAGCTTAAATCTGGACAGGGGTAACACCGGGGAGCTGTTTTTT.

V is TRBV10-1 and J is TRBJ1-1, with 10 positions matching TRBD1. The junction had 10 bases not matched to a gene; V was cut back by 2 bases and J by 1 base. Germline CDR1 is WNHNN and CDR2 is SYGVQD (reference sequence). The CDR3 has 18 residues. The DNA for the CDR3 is TGCGCCAGCAGTGAGCCCCTAGGGACAGGGGCTTCGAACACTGAAGCTTTCTTT. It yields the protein CASSEPLGTGASNTEAFF.

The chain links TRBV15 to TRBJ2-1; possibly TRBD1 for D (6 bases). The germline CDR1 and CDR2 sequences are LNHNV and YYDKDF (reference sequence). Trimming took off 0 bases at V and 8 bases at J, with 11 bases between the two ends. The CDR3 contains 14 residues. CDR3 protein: CATSREGQLDEQFF. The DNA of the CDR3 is TGTGCCACCAGCAGAGAAGGACAGCTTGATGAGCAGTTCTTC.

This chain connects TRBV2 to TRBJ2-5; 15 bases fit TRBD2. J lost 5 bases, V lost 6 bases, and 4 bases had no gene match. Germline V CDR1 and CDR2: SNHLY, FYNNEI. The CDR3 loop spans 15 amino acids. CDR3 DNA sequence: TGTGCCAGCAGGACGGGACTAGCGGGAGGCGAGACCCAGTACTTC. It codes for CASRTGLAGGETQYF. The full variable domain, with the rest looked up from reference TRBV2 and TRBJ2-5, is EPEVTQTPSHQVTQMGQEVILRCVPISNHLYFYWYRQILGQKVEFLVSFYNNEISEKSEIFDDQFSVERPDGSNFTLKIRSTKLEDSAMYFCASRTGLAGGETQYFGPGTRLLVL.

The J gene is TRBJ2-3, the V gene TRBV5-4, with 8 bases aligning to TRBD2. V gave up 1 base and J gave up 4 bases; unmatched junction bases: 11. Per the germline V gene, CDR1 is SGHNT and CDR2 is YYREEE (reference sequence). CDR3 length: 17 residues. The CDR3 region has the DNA TGTGCCAGCAGCTTGTTCCGGGGGGGCGGCAGCGCAGATACGCAGTATTTT. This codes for CASSLFRGGGSADTQYF.

This CDR3 is CASSLGQGSTGELFF. CDR3 coding DNA: TGTGCCAGCAGCTTGGGACAGGGGAGCACCGGGGAGCTGTTTTTT. The chain is built from TRBV5-4 and TRBJ2-2; TRBD1 aligns across 8 bases. Germline trimming cut 0 bases from V and 4 bases from J; bases unmatched to any gene: 2. Germline CDR1 and CDR2: SGHNT and YYREEE (reference sequence). This CDR3 spans 15 amino acids.

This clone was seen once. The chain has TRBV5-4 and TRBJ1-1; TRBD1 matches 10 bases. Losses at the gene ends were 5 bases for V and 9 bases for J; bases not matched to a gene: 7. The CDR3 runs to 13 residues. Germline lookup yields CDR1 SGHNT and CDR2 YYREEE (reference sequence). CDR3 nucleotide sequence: TGTGCCAGCAGTCCCGGGACAGGGGCAAAAGCTTTCTTT. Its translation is CASSPGTGAKAFF.

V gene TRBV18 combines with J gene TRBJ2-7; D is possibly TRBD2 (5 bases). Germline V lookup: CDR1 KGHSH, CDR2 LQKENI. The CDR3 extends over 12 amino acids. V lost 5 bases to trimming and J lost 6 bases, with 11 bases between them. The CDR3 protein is CASSAFTSEQYF. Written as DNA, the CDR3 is TGTGCCAGCTCAGCATTTACTAGCGAGCAGTACTTC.

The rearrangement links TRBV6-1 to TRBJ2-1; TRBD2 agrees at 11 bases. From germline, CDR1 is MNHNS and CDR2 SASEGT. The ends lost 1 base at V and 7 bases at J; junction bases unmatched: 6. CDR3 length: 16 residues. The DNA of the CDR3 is TGTGCCAGCAGTGAAGGTTTTGTAGCGGGAGGGAATGAGCAGTTCTTC. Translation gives CASSEGFVAGGNEQFF.

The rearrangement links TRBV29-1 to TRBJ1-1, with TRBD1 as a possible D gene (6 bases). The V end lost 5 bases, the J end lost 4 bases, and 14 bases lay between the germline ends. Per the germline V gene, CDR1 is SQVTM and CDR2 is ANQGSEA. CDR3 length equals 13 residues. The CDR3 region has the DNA TGCAGCGTTAGTGGCAGGGGAGTCACTGAAGCTTTCTTT. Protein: CSVSGRGVTEAFF.

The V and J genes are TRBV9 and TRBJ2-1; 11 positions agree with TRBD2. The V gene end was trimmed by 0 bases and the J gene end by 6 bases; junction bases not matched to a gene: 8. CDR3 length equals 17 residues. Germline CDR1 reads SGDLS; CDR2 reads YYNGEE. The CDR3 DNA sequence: TGTGCCAGCAGCGTAGTAGCGGGAGGGCCCTCGGGCAATGAGCAGTTCTTC. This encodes CASSVVAGGPSGNEQFF.

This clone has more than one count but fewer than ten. CDR3 residues: CASSLRDRERSGYTF. The CDR3 DNA reads as TGTGCCAGCAGCTTAAGGGACAGGGAAAGAAGTGGCTACACCTTC. V usage is TRBV7-9 and J usage is TRBJ1-2, with 9 nucleotides matching TRBD1. Germline V lookup: CDR1 SEHNR, CDR2 FQNEAQ (reference sequence). The trim removed 2 bases at V and 7 bases at J, leaving 8 bases unmatched. The CDR3 is 15 amino acids. The full variable domain, rest sourced from reference TRBV7-9 and TRBJ1-2, is DTGVSQNPRHKITKRGQNVTFRCDPISEHNRLYWYRQTLGQGPEFLTYFQNEAQLEKSRLLSDRFSAERPKGSFSTLEIQRTEQGDSAMYLCASSLRDRERSGYTFGSGTRLTVV.

As DNA, the CDR3 is TGTGCCAGTAGTATCTCTCAAGAGACCCAGTACTTC. Amino acid sequence: CASSISQETQYF. J is TRBJ2-5 and V is TRBV19, with D unresolved. From germline, CDR1 is LNHDA and CDR2 SQIVND (reference sequence). The CDR3 consists of 12 residues. Trimming shortened V by 3 bases and J by 2 bases, and 4 bases separated the two germline ends.

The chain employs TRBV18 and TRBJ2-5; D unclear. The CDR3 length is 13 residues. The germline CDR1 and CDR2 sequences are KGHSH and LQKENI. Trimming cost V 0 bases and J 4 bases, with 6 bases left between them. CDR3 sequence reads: CASSPPSGETQYF. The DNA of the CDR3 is TGTGCCAGCTCACCACCGTCGGGAGAGACCCAGTACTTC.

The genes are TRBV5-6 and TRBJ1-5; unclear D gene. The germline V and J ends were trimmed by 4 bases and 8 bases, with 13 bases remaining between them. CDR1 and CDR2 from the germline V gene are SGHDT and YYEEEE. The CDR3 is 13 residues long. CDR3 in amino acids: CASSPRLSEPQHF. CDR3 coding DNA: TGTGCCAGCAGCCCCCGCCTGAGTGAGCCCCAGCATTTT. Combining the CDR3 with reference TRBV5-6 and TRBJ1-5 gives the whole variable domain DAGVTQSPTHLIKTRGQQVTLRCSPKSGHDTVSWYQQALGQGPQFIFQYYEEEERQRGNFPDRFSGHQFPNYSSELNVNALLLGDSALYLCASSPRLSEPQHFGDGTRLSIL.

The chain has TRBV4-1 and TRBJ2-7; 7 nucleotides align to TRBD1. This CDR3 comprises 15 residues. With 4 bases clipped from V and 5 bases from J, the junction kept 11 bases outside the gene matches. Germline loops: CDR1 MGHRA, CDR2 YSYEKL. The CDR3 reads CASSLPRQGVDEQYF. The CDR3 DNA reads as TGCGCCAGCAGCCTTCCCAGACAGGGAGTCGACGAGCAGTACTTC.

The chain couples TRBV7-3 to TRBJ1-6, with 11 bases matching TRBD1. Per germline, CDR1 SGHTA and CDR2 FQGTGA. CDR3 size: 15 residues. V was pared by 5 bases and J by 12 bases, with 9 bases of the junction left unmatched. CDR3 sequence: CASSRTGGDFGPLHF. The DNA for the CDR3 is TGTGCCAGCAGCCGGACAGGGGGCGACTTTGGACCCCTCCACTTT.

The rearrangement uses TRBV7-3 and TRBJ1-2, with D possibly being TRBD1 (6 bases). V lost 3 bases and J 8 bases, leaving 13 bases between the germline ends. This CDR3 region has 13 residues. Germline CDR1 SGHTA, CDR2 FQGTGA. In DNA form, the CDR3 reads TGTGCCAGCAGCTTCCAACAGGGTTTCGGCTACACCTTC. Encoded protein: CASSFQQGFGYTF.

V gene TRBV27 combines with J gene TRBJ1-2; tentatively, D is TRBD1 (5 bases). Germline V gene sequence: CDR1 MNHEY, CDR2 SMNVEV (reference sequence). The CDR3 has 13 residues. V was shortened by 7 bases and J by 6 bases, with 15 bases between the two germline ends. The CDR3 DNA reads TGTGCCAGCAAGGCCGGACATTTTCATGGCTACACCTTC. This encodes CASKAGHFHGYTF.

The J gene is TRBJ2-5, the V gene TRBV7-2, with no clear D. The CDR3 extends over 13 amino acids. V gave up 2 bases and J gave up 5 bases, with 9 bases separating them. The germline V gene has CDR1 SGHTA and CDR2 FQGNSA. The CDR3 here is CASSLSQAETQYF. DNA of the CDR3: TGTGCCAGCAGCTTATCACAAGCGGAGACCCAGTACTTC.

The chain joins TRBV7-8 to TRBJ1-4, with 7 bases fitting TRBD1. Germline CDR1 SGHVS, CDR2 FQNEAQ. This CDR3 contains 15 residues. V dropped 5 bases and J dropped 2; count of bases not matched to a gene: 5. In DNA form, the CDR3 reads TGTGCCAGCAGCCCCCGACAGGGTACTAATGAAAAACTGTTTTTT. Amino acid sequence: CASSPRQGTNEKLFF.